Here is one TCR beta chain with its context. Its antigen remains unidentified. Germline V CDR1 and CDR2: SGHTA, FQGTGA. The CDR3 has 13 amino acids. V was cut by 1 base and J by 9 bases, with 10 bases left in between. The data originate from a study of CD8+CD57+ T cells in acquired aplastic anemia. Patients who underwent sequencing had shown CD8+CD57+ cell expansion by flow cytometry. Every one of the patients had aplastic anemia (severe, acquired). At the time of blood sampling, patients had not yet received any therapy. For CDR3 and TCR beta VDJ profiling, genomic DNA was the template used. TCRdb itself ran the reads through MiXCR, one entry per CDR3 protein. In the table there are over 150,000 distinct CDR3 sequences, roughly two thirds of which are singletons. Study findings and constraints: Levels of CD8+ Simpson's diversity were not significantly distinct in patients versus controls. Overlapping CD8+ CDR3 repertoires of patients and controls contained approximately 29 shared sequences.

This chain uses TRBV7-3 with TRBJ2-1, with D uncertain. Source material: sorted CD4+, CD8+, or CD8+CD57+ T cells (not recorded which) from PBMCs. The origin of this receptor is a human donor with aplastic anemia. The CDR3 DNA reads TGTGCCAGCAGCTTAATCCCCAGCAGTGAGCAGTTCTTC. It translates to CASSLIPSSEQFF.